This TCR beta chain was found in a study of CD8+CD57+ T cells in acquired aplastic anemia. Study-level information: An average of approximately 3.2 ug of DNA was obtained from sorted CD4+ and CD8+ cells.

Profiling that covered TCR beta VDJ and CDR3 relied on genomic DNA as its template. TCRdb analysed the reads with MiXCR anew, one entry per CDR3 protein. The data contain 170,000 or so distinct CDR3 sequences, more than 60% of them seen just once; the ten biggest clones take up roughly 46%. Selection for sequencing was limited to patients who had shown CD8+CD57+ cell expansion by flow cytometry. Severe acquired aplastic anemia was the diagnosis recorded for all patients. There was no therapy given to any patient before the blood sampling took place. V was trimmed by 11 bases and J by 5 bases, leaving 18 bases between them. This CDR3 is built from 14 residues. Per the germline V gene, CDR1 is LNHNV and CDR2 is YYDKDF (reference sequence).

The source is a human donor with aplastic anemia. Material: sorted CD4+, CD8+, or CD8+CD57+ T cells (not recorded which) from PBMCs. This chain joins TRBV15 and TRBJ2-2; D possibly corresponds to TRBD1 (5 bases). The CDR3 DNA reads TGTGCCGTCAGCGCAGGGCGCGAGACCGGGGAGCTGTTTTTT. Its protein is CAVSAGRETGELFF.